The rows below give T cell receptor beta chains drawn from one sample of a study of T cell responses to AZD1222 COVID-19 vaccine. Sequencing was performed with immunoSEQ multiplex PCR; in TCRdb, only in-frame clones are kept and a portion is missing. The sample yields about 150,000 clones, 91% seen once. The source was peripheral blood, collected on day 0 of AZD1222 vaccination. Every receptor here comes from an adult in good health. CDR3s include the opening cysteine and the closing phenylalanine or tryptophan. Fields, in order: D gene, clone size, J gene, V gene, CDR3 DNA, CDR3 protein. D genes are given only for firm matches. Rows give clone size only sometimes, using once, few, many, or a class for an expanded clone.

D: TRBD1; size: .; J: TRBJ2-1; V: TRBV24-1; DNA: TGTGCCACCACCTTGACAGGGGTTGAGCAGTTCTTC; CDR3: CATTLTGVEQFF
D: TRBD1; size: .; J: TRBJ2-1; V: TRBV10-3; DNA: TGTGCCATCGGGACAGGGTACAATGAGCAGTTCTTC; CDR3: CAIGTGYNEQFF
D: .; size: .; J: TRBJ2-7; V: TRBV5-4; DNA: TGTGCCAGCAGCTTACGGCAGGGGACTTCCTACGAGCAGTACTTC; CDR3: CASSLRQGTSYEQYF
D: .; size: .; J: TRBJ1-1; V: TRBV19; DNA: TGTGCCAGTACCCGGGACCCGGCTGAAGCTTTCTTT; CDR3: CASTRDPAEAFF
D: TRBD2; size: .; J: TRBJ2-3; V: TRBV2; DNA: TGTGCCAGCAGCTTCCTCGGGGGGGGAGGGGCAGATACGCAGTATTTT; CDR3: CASSFLGGGGADTQYF
D: .; size: .; J: TRBJ1-5; V: TRBV2; DNA: TGTGCCAGCAGTGTATACACAAATCAGCCCCAGCATTTT; CDR3: CASSVYTNQPQHF
D: TRBD1; size: .; J: TRBJ1-5; V: TRBV6-5; DNA: TGTGCCAGCCGACAGGGGAGGGTGAGGGATCAGCCCCAGCATTTT; CDR3: CASRQGRVRDQPQHF
D: .; size: .; J: TRBJ2-1; V: TRBV24-1; DNA: TGTGCCACCAGTGTCCCGGGGGTCCAGGGCGGGGATGAGCAGTTCTTC; CDR3: CATSVPGVQGGDEQFF
D: .; size: .; J: TRBJ1-2; V: TRBV7-2; DNA: TGTGCCAGCAGCCCTACCTATTACTATGGCTACACCTTC; CDR3: CASSPTYYYGYTF
D: .; size: .; J: TRBJ2-7; V: TRBV21-1; DNA: TGTGCCAGCAGCAAAGTTGGCCCTTCCCCTAGAGAGCAGTACTTC; CDR3: CASSKVGPSPREQYF
D: .; size: .; J: TRBJ2-7; V: TRBV6-5; DNA: TGTGCCAGCAGGGTGAACTTGGCGAACGAGCAGTACTTC; CDR3: CASRVNLANEQYF
D: TRBD1; size: few; J: TRBJ1-2; V: TRBV5-1; DNA: TGCGCCAGCAGCGTTGGGGGACAGGGAAGGGGCTACACCTTC; CDR3: CASSVGGQGRGYTF
D: .; size: once; J: TRBJ2-2; V: TRBV5-1; DNA: TGCGCCAGCAGTCCACCCACCGGGGAGCTGTTTTTT; CDR3: CASSPPTGELFF
D: TRBD1; size: .; J: TRBJ2-7; V: TRBV5-5; DNA: TGTGCCAGCAGCCTCCGCTCCGGGACAGGGTCGTACGAGCAGTACTTC; CDR3: CASSLRSGTGSYEQYF
D: .; size: .; J: TRBJ2-1; V: TRBV6-2/TRBV6-3; DNA: TGTGCCAGCAGTTACTCGAGGATGTACTCCTACAATGAGCAGTTCTTC; CDR3: CASSYSRMYSYNEQFF
D: TRBD1; size: .; J: TRBJ1-1; V: TRBV12-3/TRBV12-4; DNA: TGTGCCAGCAGTGTCGGACAGGGGAGAGTGGCTTTCTTT; CDR3: CASSVGQGRVAFF
D: .; size: .; J: TRBJ2-7; V: TRBV3-1/TRBV3-2; DNA: TGTGCCAGCAGCCCACACATCGAAGGACCCTTGGCTGTCTACGAGCAGTACTTC; CDR3: CASSPHIEGPLAVYEQYF
D: TRBD1; size: .; J: TRBJ2-1; V: TRBV18; DNA: TGTGCCAGCTCAACGGACAGGCCCCCTTACAATGAGCAGTTCTTC; CDR3: CASSTDRPPYNEQFF